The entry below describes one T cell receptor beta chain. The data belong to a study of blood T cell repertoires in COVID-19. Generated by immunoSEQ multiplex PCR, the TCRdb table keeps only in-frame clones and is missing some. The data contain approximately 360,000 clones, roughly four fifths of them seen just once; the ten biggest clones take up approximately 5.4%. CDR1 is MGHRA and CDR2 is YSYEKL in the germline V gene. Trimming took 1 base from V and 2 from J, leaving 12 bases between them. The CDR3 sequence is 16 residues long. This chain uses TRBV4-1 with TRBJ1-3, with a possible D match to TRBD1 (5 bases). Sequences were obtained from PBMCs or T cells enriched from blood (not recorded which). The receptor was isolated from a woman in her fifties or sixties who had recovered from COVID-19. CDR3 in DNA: TGCGCCAGCAGCCAAGTTGGGGGGGTTGCTGGAAACACCATATATTTT. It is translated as CASSQVGGVAGNTIYF.